The clone carrying this T cell receptor (beta chain) was counted only a few times. Its antigen is not known. This entry comes from a study of T cell repertoires in cytomegalovirus infection. Overall study findings and caveats: Dominant in the ex vivo response were TCR beta clonotypes restricted by HLA-C and specific for CMV.

TCRdb processed the reads anew with MiXCR; each CDR3 protein has one entry. The data hold about 450,000 distinct CDR3 sequences, with approximately 31% observed a single time. J lost 7 bases, V lost 6 bases, and 8 bases had no gene match. This CDR3 is built from 14 residues. Material for sequencing was PBMCs. V gene TRBV12-3 or TRBV12-4 combines with J gene TRBJ1-1; 10 bases fit TRBD1. This clonotype originated in a human donor in good health (CMV status not recorded). Some clones in this sample may be carry-over from other donors' samples. For the CDR3, the DNA is TGTGCCAGCAGCCTCCCGGACAGGGGGTATGAAGCTTTCTTT. This sequence encodes CASSLPDRGYEAFF.